A single T cell receptor beta chain is shown here with its context. Its antigen is still unknown. The junction departs from germline at one end; a sequencing error may be responsible. This entry belongs to a study of T cell repertoires in cytomegalovirus infection. Study summary: Through public TCR beta signatures, both CMV infection and matching HLA type were indicated.

TCRdb redid the calling of the reads with MiXCR, one entry per CDR3 protein. The sample lists some 440,000 distinct CDR3 sequences, approximately 30% occurring once. The CDR3 contains 14 residues. Germline V gives CDR1 MDHEN, CDR2 SYDVKM. Study findings and constraints: Of the TCR beta families, the public ones yielded a cumulative frequency that identified carriers of CMV plus the relevant HLA. HLA-C-restricted CMV clonotypes gave the most frequent clonotype in two of eight donors.

What was sequenced was PBMCs. This TCR derives from a human donor in good health (CMV status not recorded). Some clones in this sample may be carry-over from other donors' samples. The chain employs TRBV28 and TRBJ1-1; tentatively, D is TRBD1 (6 bases). The CDR3 is CASSLTGSNSEAFF. The CDR3 DNA reads as TGTGCCAGCAGTCTCACAGGGTCGAACTCTGAAGCTTTCTTT.